This TCR beta chain was identified in a study of cytomegalovirus exposure and HLA in healthy donors. With 60 Vbeta and 13 Jbeta primers, the PCR was carried out. TCRdb keeps only in-frame clones here, not all; method: immunoSEQ multiplex PCR. The table has about 170,000 clones, 80% to 90% seen once; the top ten hold about 0.8%. Regarding this clone: What it binds is unknown.

Germline CDR1 and CDR2: MNHEY and SVGAGI. V was pared by 4 bases and J by 4 bases, with 8 bases of the junction left unmatched. This CDR3 has 15 amino acids. Findings of the study overall: As a later analysis showed, a missense DCLRE1C variant was linked to trimming of TCR beta V- and J-genes.

Donors sampled were nominally healthy, though unrecorded immune exposures were likely. The chain joins TRBV6-5 to TRBJ1-1; 8 positions match TRBD1. The sequence was collected from a woman aged 18-35 years in good health and CMV-seronegative. The sequencing sample was made of PBMCs. The CDR3 nucleotides read TGTGCCAGCAGTTCAACCGATACAGGGGGCACTGAAGCTTTCTTT. Translation: CASSSTDTGGTEAFF.